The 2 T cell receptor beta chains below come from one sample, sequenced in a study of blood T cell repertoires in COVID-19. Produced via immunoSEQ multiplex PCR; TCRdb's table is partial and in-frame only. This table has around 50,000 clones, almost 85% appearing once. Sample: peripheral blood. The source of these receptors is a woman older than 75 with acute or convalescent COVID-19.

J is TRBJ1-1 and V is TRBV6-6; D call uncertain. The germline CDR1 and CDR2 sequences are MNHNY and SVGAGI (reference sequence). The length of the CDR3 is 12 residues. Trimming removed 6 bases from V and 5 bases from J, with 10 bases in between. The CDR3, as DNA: TGTGCCAGCAGCGAGAGAGGGACTGAAGCTTTCTTT. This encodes CASSERGTEAFF.

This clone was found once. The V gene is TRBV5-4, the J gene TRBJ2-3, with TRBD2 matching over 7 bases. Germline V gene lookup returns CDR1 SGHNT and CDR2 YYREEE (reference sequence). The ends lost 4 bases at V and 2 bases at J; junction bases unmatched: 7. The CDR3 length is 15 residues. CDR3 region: CASSGGLVDTDTQYF. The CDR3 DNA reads TGTGCCAGCAGCGGAGGACTAGTTGACACAGATACGCAGTATTTT.